This TCR beta chain was recovered during a study of blood T cell repertoires in COVID-19. Whole-study context: Samples of COVID-19 (acute and convalescent) were obtained from the United States, Italy and Spain.

In germline, CDR1 is LGHDT, CDR2 YNNKEL (reference sequence). V was clipped by 3 bases and J by 6 bases; unmatched bases: 4. This CDR3 contains 14 residues. How the authors handled the data: Nucleated cell counts were estimated from reference gene primer amplification. Method: immunoSEQ multiplex PCR; TCRdb's copy keeps in-frame clones and lacks some. The D gene and trimming were derived from the DNA, and the V and J assignments and clone size from that table. The sample lists roughly 250,000 clones, approximately 82% occurring once. The V gene is TRBV3-1 (or the pseudogene TRBV3-2), the J gene TRBJ2-1; 8 nucleotides agree with TRBD2. The clonotype was recovered from an elderly woman with active or convalescent COVID-19. Sequencing was performed on peripheral blood. CDR3 residues: CASSHRGGGNEQFF. CDR3 nucleotide sequence: TGTGCCAGCAGCCACCGGGGGGGAGGCAATGAGCAGTTCTTC.